This T cell receptor beta chain was sequenced during a study of T cell changes during pregnancy in multiple sclerosis. Sequenced by immunoSEQ multiplex PCR; TCRdb stores in-frame clones only, minus some. The sample contains some 97,000 clones, 92% of which appear only once. The CDR3 runs 13 residues. Germline CDR1 and CDR2: SGHTA and FQGNSA. Trimming took 1 base from V and 8 from J; bases not matched to a gene: 2. The sample here was peripheral blood, taken after pregnancy. The genes are TRBV7-2 and TRBJ1-1; 9 bases align to TRBD1. The sequence was collected from a female donor with multiple sclerosis, enrolled in a pregnancy study. The CDR3 nucleotides read TGTGCCAGCAGCTTAGATGGGACAGGGGAAGCTTTCTTT. It specifies CASSLDGTGEAFF.